What follows describes a single T cell receptor beta chain. The target antigen is unknown. The germline V and J ends were trimmed by 1 base and 4 bases, with 19 bases remaining between them. The CDR3 covers 17 residues. Germline V gene data show CDR1 as SEHNR and CDR2 as FQNEAQ (reference sequence). The sample is drawn from a study of OX40 agonist ivuxolimab in advanced cancers. The overall study: Aged about 20 to 80 with a mean of approximately 57 years, they were 82.7% male.

Patients were excluded for autoimmune disease history or systemic immunosuppression. Study results and caveats: At 0.1 to 3.0 mg/kg and by week 6, clonal expansion occurred in CD4+ and CD8+ blood T cells.

Sequencing used immunoSEQ multiplex PCR; TCRdb keeps in-frame clones, though not all of them. The sample has tens of thousands of clones; roughly nine tenths are singletons. This sample comprised CD4+ or CD8+ T cells sorted from blood, obtained in a trial of the OX40 agonist ivuxolimab. The TCR comes from an adult with an advanced solid tumor such as melanoma, head and neck, liver or kidney cancer. The rearrangement joins TRBV7-9 to TRBJ1-1, with no clear D. This CDR3 is CASSLGVIGRGPTEAFF. The CDR3 DNA reads TGTGCCAGCAGCTTAGGCGTAATCGGGCGAGGGCCCACTGAAGCTTTCTTT.